Shown below are 20 T cell receptor beta chains from a single sample sequenced in a study of T-cell reconstitution after alpha-beta-depleted transplantation in children. It was with unique molecular identifiers that the TCRbeta library was prepared. One entry per CDR3 protein results from TCRdb running MiXCR on the PCR reads. The table includes hundreds of thousands of distinct CDR3 sequences, around 14% detected once. The sample here was PBMCs, taken before TCRalphabeta/CD19-depleted stem cell transplant. Receptors originate from a girl between 2 and 10 years old with congenital amegakaryocytic thrombocytopenia, due to receive a stem cell transplant.

Note on this clonotype: Possible read error: a much larger clone is one base away. This chain links TRBV7-6 with TRBJ2-1; the match to TRBD2 covers 11 bases. This CDR3 comprises 19 residues. Germline loops: CDR1 SGHVS, CDR2 FNYEAQ. V was clipped by 1 base and J by 1 base; unmatched bases: 9. CDR3 in amino acids: CASSLDRLAGFRSYNEQFF. The CDR3 coding sequence is TGTGCCAGCAGCTTAGATAGACTAGCGGGATTTAGGTCCTACAATGAGCAGTTCTTC.

The rearrangement joins TRBV12-3 or TRBV12-4 to TRBJ2-7; TRBD1 matches 7 bases. After removal of 6 bases from V and 4 bases from J, the junction contained 12 bases not matched to a gene. The CDR3 has 15 residues. CDR3 residues: CASSLQGSWGYEQYF. The CDR3 DNA sequence: TGTGCCAGCAGCTTACAGGGGTCCTGGGGGTACGAGCAGTACTTC.

Many counts were recorded for this clonotype. The V and J genes are TRBV21-1 and TRBJ1-1. TRBV21-1 is a listed pseudogene. This CDR3 has 19 residues. DNA of the CDR3: TGTGCCAGCAGCAAAGGGGATCGGGTCTCTCCGGCCGTGAACACTGAAGCTTTCTTT. This translates into CASSKGDRVSPAVNTEAFF.

This clonotype came up many times. The chain employs TRBV28 and TRBJ1-5; 11 bases align to TRBD1. Trimming at V came to 7 bases and at J to 2 bases, leaving 10 bases not matched to a gene. The CDR3 is 17 residues long. Germline values: CDR1 MDHEN, CDR2 SYDVKM. The CDR3 reads CASNIILGQGGNQPQHF. The CDR3 bases are TGTGCCAGCAACATTATCTTGGGACAGGGGGGCAATCAGCCCCAGCATTTT. Full variable domain (rest looked up from reference TRBV28 and TRBJ1-5): DVKVTQSSRYLVKRTGEKVFLECVQDMDHENMFWYRQDPGLGLRLIYFSYDVKMKEKGDIPEGYSVSREKKERFSLILESASTNQTSMYLCASNIILGQGGNQPQHFGDGTRLSIL.

At least ten counts were recorded for this clonotype. CDR3 nucleotides: TGTGCCAGCAGTACCCCTACCGGGACGACGAACACTGAAGCTTTCTTT. Translated: CASSTPTGTTNTEAFF. The chain is built from TRBV6-5 and TRBJ1-1, with TRBD1 as a possible D gene (5 bases). The germline V gene has CDR1 MNHEY and CDR2 SVGAGI. The CDR3 contains 16 residues. V was trimmed by 5 bases and J by 1 base, leaving 17 bases between them.

In its sample, this clonotype was seen many times. V gene TRBV5-1 combines with J gene TRBJ2-2; D is perhaps TRBD2 (6 bases). The CDR3 covers 15 residues. Trimming cost V 5 bases and J 6 bases, with 17 bases left between them. Per the germline V gene, CDR1 is SGHRS and CDR2 is YFSETQ. The CDR3 nucleotides are TGCGCCAGCAGTGAGCGGGCAGGTCCACCCGGGGAGCTGTTTTTT. This translates into CASSERAGPPGELFF.

In regard to this clonotype: A much bigger clone sits one base away, suggesting this may be a read error. The V gene is TRBV20-1, the J gene TRBJ2-7, with TRBD2 identical over 12 bases. The CDR3 extends over 16 amino acids. Germline V lookup: CDR1 DFQATT, CDR2 SNEGSKA (reference sequence). The CDR3, as DNA: TGCTGTGCAAACGGACTAGCGGGACCAGAGGCCTACGAGCAGTACTTC. It translates to CCANGLAGPEAYEQYF.

V gene TRBV30 combines with J gene TRBJ1-5, with D uncertain. This CDR3 spans 14 amino acids. Germline values: CDR1 GTSNPN, CDR2 SVGIG (reference sequence). V shed 2 bases and J shed 3 bases, with 11 bases lying between them. CDR3 sequence (DNA): TGTGCCTGGAGTATGTCAGGAAACAATCAGCCCCAGCATTTT. Translating it yields CAWSMSGNNQPQHF.

Turning to this clonotype: This may stem from a read error, because a much larger clone lies one nucleotide away. The CDR3 sequence: CARRDGWTGELFF. The DNA of the CDR3 is TGTGCCCGCAGGGACGGTTGGACCGGGGAGCTGTTTTTT. The chain joins TRBV2 to TRBJ2-2, with D perhaps being TRBD1 or TRBD2 (5 bases each). This CDR3 region has 13 residues. Germline V gene lookup returns CDR1 SNHLY and CDR2 FYNNEI.

The J gene is TRBJ2-1, the V gene TRBV19; weak D call: TRBD1 (6 bases). With 5 bases removed from V and 6 bases from J, the gap between germline ends came to 17 bases. The germline V gene has CDR1 LNHDA and CDR2 SQIVND (reference sequence). The CDR3 consists of 15 residues. The CDR3 DNA sequence: TGTGCCAGTAGTCCGGACAGTGTGAAGGGCAATGAGCAGTTCTTC. It yields the protein CASSPDSVKGNEQFF.

In this sample, this clonotype turned up many times. V and J are TRBV12-3 or TRBV12-4 and TRBJ2-1; 9 nucleotides line up with TRBD2. The length of the CDR3 is 14 residues. Losses at the gene ends were 8 bases for V and 2 bases for J; bases not matched to a gene: 4. DNA of the CDR3: TGTGCCAGCTTTATAGCGGGAGCCTACAATGAGCAGTTCTTC. This sequence encodes CASFIAGAYNEQFF.

This clonotype was counted between two and nine times. The rearrangement uses TRBV4-1 and TRBJ2-1, with 9 bases matching TRBD1. Germline V gives CDR1 MGHRA, CDR2 YSYEKL. This CDR3 region has 15 residues. J gave up 8 bases and V 2 bases, and 7 bases lay outside the gene matches. Written as DNA, the CDR3 is TGCGCCAGCAGCCAAATTGGACAGGGGAGGTATGAGCAGTTCTTC. This translates into CASSQIGQGRYEQFF.

This clonotype was seen ten or more times. J is TRBJ2-3 and V is TRBV20-1; 10 bases map to TRBD2. In germline, CDR1 is DFQATT, CDR2 SNEGSKA (reference sequence). The CDR3 is 14 residues long. Trimming removed 5 bases from V and 4 bases from J; junction bases left unmatched: 6. The CDR3 sequence is CSAAAGGTPDTQYF. The CDR3 coding sequence is TGCAGTGCTGCAGCGGGAGGGACCCCAGATACGCAGTATTTT.

The genes are TRBV28 and TRBJ1-2; D perhaps matches TRBD1 (5 bases). Trimming cost V 3 bases and J 7 bases, with 12 bases left between them. Germline values: CDR1 MDHEN, CDR2 SYDVKM. The CDR3 runs to 13 residues. The CDR3 reads CASSFGGLAGYTF. CDR3 nucleotides: TGTGCCAGCAGTTTCGGGGGGTTAGCTGGCTACACCTTC.

At least ten counts were recorded for this clonotype. CDR3 nucleotides: TGTGCCAGTAGTACCTCAAGCGTCCCCGGGGAGCTGTTTTTT. Translation: CASSTSSVPGELFF. The chain is built from TRBV19 and TRBJ2-2; D unclear. V lost 4 bases, J lost 6 bases, and 12 bases lay in between. Germline CDR1 LNHDA, CDR2 SQIVND (reference sequence). This CDR3 region has 14 residues.

This clonotype was detected only a few times. The chain joins TRBV5-1 to TRBJ2-1, with 9 bases lining up with TRBD2. This CDR3 has 13 amino acids. J was trimmed by 9 bases and V by 5 bases; bases with no gene match: 6. Germline CDR1 SGHRS, CDR2 YFSETQ. The DNA of the CDR3 is TGCGCCAGCAGGCCTAGCGGGATACTTGAGCAGTTCTTC. Translating gives CASRPSGILEQFF.

This clonotype was counted ten times or more. V and J are TRBV6-1 and TRBJ2-7, with D maybe TRBD1 (5 bases). CDR1 MNHNS and CDR2 SASEGT come from the germline V gene. With 6 bases removed from V and 3 bases from J, the gap between germline ends came to 15 bases. CDR3 size: 14 residues. The CDR3 DNA reads TGTGCCAGCAGACCCGGACACCTTCACTACGAGCAGTACTTC. Protein product: CASRPGHLHYEQYF.

V and J are TRBV15 and TRBJ1-6; D gene unclear. CDR3 length equals 14 residues. Trimming took off 0 bases at V and 7 bases at J, with 7 bases between the two ends. The germline CDR1 and CDR2 sequences are LNHNV and YYDKDF (reference sequence). DNA of the CDR3: TGTGCCACCAGCAGAGATCGGGCGAATTCACCCCTCCACTTT. This sequence encodes CATSRDRANSPLHF.

A remark on this clonotype: Lacking the conserved final phenylalanine or tryptophan, this CDR3 likely reflects a read error. V is TRBV25-1 and J is TRBJ2-7; D is perhaps TRBD2 (6 bases). CDR1 MGHDK and CDR2 SYGVNS come from the germline V gene. With 2 bases removed from V and 4 bases from J, the gap between germline ends came to 21 bases. This CDR3 spans 17 amino acids. CDR3 amino acids: CASSEGGAGPHPYEQYL. The CDR3 DNA reads TGTGCCAGCAGTGAAGGTGGTGCGGGACCTCACCCGTACGAGCAGTACCTC.

The CDR3 protein is CASSGESIYGYTF. In DNA, the CDR3 is TGTGCCAGCAGTGGGGAGTCTATCTATGGCTACACCTTC. This chain links TRBV6-1 with TRBJ1-2; D gene unclear. The V gene's germline CDR1 is MNHNS and CDR2 SASEGT. V was shortened by 4 bases and J by 4 bases, with 10 bases between the two germline ends. CDR3 size: 13 residues.